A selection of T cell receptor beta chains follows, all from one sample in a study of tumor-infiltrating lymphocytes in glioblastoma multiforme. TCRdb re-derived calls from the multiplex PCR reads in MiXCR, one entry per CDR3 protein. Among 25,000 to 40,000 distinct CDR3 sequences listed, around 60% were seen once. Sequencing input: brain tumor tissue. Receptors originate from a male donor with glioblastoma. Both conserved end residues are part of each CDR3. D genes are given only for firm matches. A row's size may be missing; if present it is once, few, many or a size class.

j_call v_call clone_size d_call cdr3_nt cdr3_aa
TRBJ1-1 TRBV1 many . TGCACCAGCAGATCGAGGGGGGACACTGAAGCTTTCTTT CTSRSRGDTEAFF
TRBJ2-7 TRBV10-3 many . TGTGCCATCAGTGGTACCGGCGGCCCCTACGAGCAGTACTTC CAISGTGGPYEQYF
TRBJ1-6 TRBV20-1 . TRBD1 TGCAGTCCTAGACATCAAACGACAGGGGTAGGCTCACCCCTCCGCTTT CSPRHQTTGVGSPLRF
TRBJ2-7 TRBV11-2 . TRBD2 TGTGCCAGCAGACCACGGCCGGGACTAGCTGTAAGCTCCTACGCGCAGTACTTT CASRPRPGLAVSSYAQYF
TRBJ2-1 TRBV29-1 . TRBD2 TGCAGCGTTTCTCTCGGGAGGGCCTGGAATGAGCAGTTCTTC CSVSLGRAWNEQFF
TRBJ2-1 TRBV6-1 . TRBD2 TGTGTCAGCAGCCCAGCGGGAGTAGGGAACAATGAGCAGTTCTTC CVSSPAGVGNNEQFF
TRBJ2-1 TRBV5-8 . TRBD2 TGCGCCAGTAGCTTCAGGGTAGCGGGAGCTGATGAGCAGCTCTTC CASSFRVAGADEQLF
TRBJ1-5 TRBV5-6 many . TGTGCCAGCAGCTTAGGGGCTCAGCCCCAGCATTTT CASSLGAQPQHF
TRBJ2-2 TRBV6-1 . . TGTGCCAGCAGACGGCAGCCGAACACTGGGGAGCTGCTTTTT CASRRQPNTGELLF
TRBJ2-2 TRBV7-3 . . TGTGCCAGCGGCTTACAAGGGCGCGGAAGTACCGGGGAGCTGTTTTTT CASGLQGRGSTGELFF
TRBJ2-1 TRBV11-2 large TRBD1 TGTGCCAGCAGCTTAGCAGTAAGGGGGCCTTCGCGCAATGAGCAGTTCTTC CASSLAVRGPSRNEQFF
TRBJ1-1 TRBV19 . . TGTGCCAGTAGTATTAGGGGACCCACTGAAGCTTTCTTT CASSIRGPTEAFF
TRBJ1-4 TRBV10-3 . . TGTGCCATCGGTGCCGGACATGGAGATAATGAAAAACTGTTTTTT CAIGAGHGDNEKLFF
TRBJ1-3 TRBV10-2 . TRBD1 TGCGCCAGCCGGGACAGGGGGTCTGGAAACACCATATATTTT CASRDRGSGNTIYF
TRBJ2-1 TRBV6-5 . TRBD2 TGTGCCAGCAGTTACGTGGCGGGAGACTCCCACAATGAGCAGTTCTTC CASSYVAGDSHNEQFF
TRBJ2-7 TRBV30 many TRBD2 TGTGCCTGGAGTGGGATTAGCGGGTTCTCCTACGAGCAGTACTTC CAWSGISGFSYEQYF
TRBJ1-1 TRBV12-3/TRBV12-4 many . TGTGCCAGCAGTCTCGGGCCGAACACTGAAGCTTTCTTT CASSLGPNTEAFF
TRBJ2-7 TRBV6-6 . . TGTGCCAGCCGAAACTATAGGTACGAGCAGTACTTC CASRNYRYEQYF
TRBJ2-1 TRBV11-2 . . TGTGCCAGCAGCTTAGTTGGGGGTCTGCCCTTTAACAAGCAGTTCTTC CASSLVGGLPFNKQFF
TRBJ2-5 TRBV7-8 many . TGTGCCAGCAGCTTAGAACCAGGTTGGCAAGAGACCCAGTACTTC CASSLEPGWQETQYF
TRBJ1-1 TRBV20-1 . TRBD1 TGCAGTGCTACGGACAGGGCCCATGCCATGAACACTGAAGCCCTCTTT CSATDRAHAMNTEALF
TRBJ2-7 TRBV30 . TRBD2 TGTGCCTGGAGTGTACCTGGCGGGAGGGCCTACAAGCAGTACTTC CAWSVPGGRAYKQYF
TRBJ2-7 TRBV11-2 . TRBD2 TGTGCCAGCAGCTTCTCTGGACTAGCACTATACGGGCAGTACTTC CASSFSGLALYGQYF
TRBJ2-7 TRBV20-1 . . TGCAGTGCTACAAACTTGGACTACGAGCAGTACTTC CSATNLDYEQYF
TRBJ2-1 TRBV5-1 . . TGCGCCAGCAGCGACCCCAGGACGCAATATTACAATGAGCAGTTCTTC CASSDPRTQYYNEQFF
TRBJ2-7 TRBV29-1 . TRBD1 TGCAGCGCTCAAGGGACAGAGGGGTTCCACGACCAGTACTTC CSAQGTEGFHDQYF
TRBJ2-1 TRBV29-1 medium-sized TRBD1 TGCAGCGCCCGGGGGGGACAGGGGTTACGGCAGTTCTTC CSARGGQGLRQFF
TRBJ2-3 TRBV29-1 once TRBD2 TGCAGCGTTCGAACTAGCGGGAGTACAGATACGAGGTGTTTT CSVRTSGSTDTRCF
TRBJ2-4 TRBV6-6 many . TGTGCCAGCAGGCAGAAATCCACGGCGGACATTCAGTACTTC CASRQKSTADIQYF
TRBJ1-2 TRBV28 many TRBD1 TGTGCCAGCAGTTTAGCCTGGACAGGGGTTGGCTACACCTTC CASSLAWTGVGYTF
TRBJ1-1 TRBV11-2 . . TGCGCCAGCAGGGCTATTCTAGAGGTTGGGAACATTGAAGCTTTCTTT CASRAILEVGNIEAFF
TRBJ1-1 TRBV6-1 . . TGTGCCTGCAGTGAAGGGCTACATGTGAACACTGGAGCTTTCTTT CACSEGLHVNTGAFF
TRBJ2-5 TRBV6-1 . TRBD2 TGTGCCAGCAGCCTTGGGGGGACTAGAGGAGAGACCCAGTACTTC CASSLGGTRGETQYF
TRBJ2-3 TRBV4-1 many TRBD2 TGCGCCAGCAGCCGGCAGCCTATAACTAGCGTAAGCACAGATACGCAGTATTTT CASSRQPITSVSTDTQYF
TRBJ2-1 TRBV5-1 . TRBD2 TGCGCCAGCAGCCCCAGCGGGAGGGTCAATGAGCAGTTCTTC CASSPSGRVNEQFF
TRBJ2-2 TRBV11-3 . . TGTGCCAGCAGCCCCGGGGCCGGGGAGCTGTTTTTT CASSPGAGELFF
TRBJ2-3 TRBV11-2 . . TGTGCCAGCAGTTCTCTGGCGGGTGAAAATACGCAGTATTTT CASSSLAGENTQYF
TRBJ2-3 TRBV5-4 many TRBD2 TGTGCCAGCAGCGCCCCACTAGCGGGGGACACAGATACGCAGTATTTT CASSAPLAGDTDTQYF
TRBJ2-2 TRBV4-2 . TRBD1 TGTTCCAGCAGCCCCCCTGCCGGACAGGGCGGCGCCGGGGGGCTGTTTTTT CSSSPPAGQGGAGGLFF
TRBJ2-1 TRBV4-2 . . TGTGCCAGCGTCCAAGGAGAGCGCCCCAGAGGGGATGAGCAGTTCTTC CASVQGERPRGDEQFF
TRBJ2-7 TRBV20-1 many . TGCAGTGCTTCGCCCGGGACAAACTACGAGCAGTACTTC CSASPGTNYEQYF
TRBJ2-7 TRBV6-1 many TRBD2 TGTGCCAGCAGTGCCGGACTAGCGGGAGTAGGTGAGCAGTACTTC CASSAGLAGVGEQYF
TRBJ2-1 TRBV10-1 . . TGCGCCAGCAGTGAATCGGTCGATATGTTCTTC CASSESVDMFF
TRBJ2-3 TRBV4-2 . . TGTGCCAGCAGCCAAGAGGGAGGAGCAGATACACAGTATTTT CASSQEGGADTQYF
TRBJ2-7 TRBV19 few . TGTGCCAGTAGGCCTGGTAAGGGGCGATGGCCCTACGAGCAGTACTTC CASRPGKGRWPYEQYF
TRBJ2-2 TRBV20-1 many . TGCAGTGCTAAGAACACCGGGGAGCTGTTTTTT CSAKNTGELFF